Listed below are T cell receptor beta chains from one sample, sequenced in a study of T-cell memory formation after mild COVID-19. TCRdb used MiXCR to reprocess the 5' RACE reads, holding one entry per CDR3 protein. The table lists 350,000 to 450,000 distinct CDR3 sequences, 13% to 15% of them singletons, with 20% to 25% in the top ten. Source material: PBMCs or a T cell subset sorted from them (not recorded which). Receptors were obtained from a man between 18 and 35 years old who had mild COVID-19 (a few samples of this study predate the infection). Cell type and time point are not known. Each CDR3 is given with its conserved first and last residue.

v_gene	j_gene	CDR3aa
TRBV6-5	TRBJ1-3	CASSQRTGSIAIYF
TRBV4-1	TRBJ2-4	CASSQEVSRDIQYF
TRBV5-5	TRBJ2-2	CASSLGRDTGELFF
TRBV6-5	TRBJ1-6	CASSYGAGDSPLHF
TRBV6-5	TRBJ1-3	CASSYGTQGIPNTIYF
TRBV7-2	TRBJ1-2	CASSSYRTGGDGYTF
TRBV5-1	TRBJ2-5	CASSLNPGTQETQYF
TRBV19	TRBJ1-6	CASLPTGGGNSPLHF
TRBV28	TRBJ2-3	CASSTLGTASTDTQYF
TRBV6-4	TRBJ1-2	CASSDSRLGGYTF
TRBV12-3/TRBV12-4	TRBJ2-3	CASSLTGMGDTQYF
TRBV9	TRBJ2-2	CASSGTSRNTGELFF
TRBV12-3/TRBV12-4	TRBJ2-7	CASSNRRTGRYEQYF
TRBV9	TRBJ1-2	CASSVAESVGYTF
TRBV7-2	TRBJ2-1	CASSLQGRDEQFF
TRBV5-6	TRBJ2-3	CASSLQLAADTQYF
TRBV30	TRBJ2-7	CAAGLAREQYF
TRBV6-2/TRBV6-3	TRBJ2-4	CASRETGAKNIQYF
TRBV4-1	TRBJ1-5	CASSLGQGRAQHF
TRBV7-2	TRBJ2-5	CASSLEGVGGPGTQYF
TRBV5-1	TRBJ2-3	CASSSPPGHSTDTQYF
TRBV5-1	TRBJ1-1	CASSLLGGAVGTEAFF
TRBV7-9	TRBJ2-5	CASSLVQLAGETQYF
TRBV5-1	TRBJ1-1	CASSPSGVSEAFF
TRBV3-1	TRBJ1-1	CASSYQGDTEAFF
TRBV9	TRBJ1-6	CASSQGRPPLHF
TRBV7-2	TRBJ1-1	CASSGQGESTEAFF
TRBV12-3/TRBV12-4	TRBJ2-5	CASRRQGGETQYF
TRBV5-1	TRBJ2-2	CASSWRTGNTGELFF
TRBV5-6	TRBJ1-4	CASSFGTGLQKLFF
TRBV5-1	TRBJ2-2	CASSLIGNTGELFF
TRBV7-9	TRBJ2-2	CASSLRRQGTGELFF
TRBV5-8	TRBJ2-7	CASSFSGEIYEQYF
TRBV25-1	TRBJ1-2	CASSAPPGQGYGGYGYTF
TRBV13	TRBJ1-2	CASSRVSYGYTF
TRBV7-2	TRBJ1-2	CASSPRGGQNYGYTF
TRBV12-3/TRBV12-4	TRBJ1-2	CASTRDVGGYTF
TRBV2	TRBJ2-5	CASSAAPETQYF
TRBV5-1	TRBJ2-5	CASSPASGPMGETQYF
TRBV29-1	TRBJ2-2	CSATGTENTGELFF
TRBV25-1	TRBJ1-6	CASSVGLPSSYNSPLHF
TRBV9	TRBJ1-2	CASSGGQGKNGYTF
TRBV6-5	TRBJ1-1	CASSYSQGWRGWNTEAFF
TRBV7-3	TRBJ1-2	CASTNRLYGYTF
TRBV28	TRBJ2-3	CASSFAGASTDTQYF
TRBV20-1	TRBJ1-5	CSAQTGIAGQPQHF
TRBV7-9	TRBJ1-4	CASSLSLGEKLFF
TRBV19	TRBJ1-2	CASSISGYGYTF
TRBV20-1	TRBJ2-1	CSARDRSRVSYNEQFF
TRBV4-3	TRBJ2-3	CASSQDLASGGWDTQYF
TRBV9	TRBJ2-3	CASSGTTSTDTQYF
TRBV7-2	TRBJ1-5	CASSLAGNGVGPQHF
TRBV7-2	TRBJ2-5	CASSGRGQGQETQYF
TRBV20-1	TRBJ1-1	CSAMVAMNTEAFF
TRBV11-2	TRBJ2-1	CASSTPSGGDNEQFF
TRBV4-1	TRBJ2-5	CASSQAERGPGETQYF